The source of this TCR beta chain is a study of T cell repertoires in cytomegalovirus infection (dated by TCRdb to the late 2010s). The study in broad terms: The peptide stimulations were aimed at well-studied HLA-B-restricted epitopes as well as recently identified HLA-C-restricted CMV epitopes, whose presentation resists viral immunomodulation. Because public TCR beta signatures pointed to carriage of CMV infection together with the matching HLA type, the HLA type of each donor mattered for the analysis. Study-level results and caveats: In the ex vivo response, HLA-C-restricted CMV-specific TCR beta clonotypes were dominant, and in two of eight donors the single most frequent clonotype came from this HLA-C-restricted group. Carriers of CMV infection plus the relevant HLA type were discriminated by the cumulative frequency of public TCR beta family members in the study cohort and in an independent roughly 350-donor cohort.

As concerns this clonotype: Its antigen remains unidentified. The input lacks base qualities; no much larger clone sits a single base away.

The sample's treatment or condition label, in plain terms: in vitro stimulation with specific CMV peptide epitopes to enrich CMV-specific T cells. TCRdb shows the sequencer as Illumina HiSeq 1500. TCRdb passed the public sequencing reads through fastp at Q25 and MiXCR, retaining productive beta sequences. Here each entry gathers all rows of one CDR3 protein and keeps the most common genes and DNA. Here the sample has roughly 350,000 distinct CDR3 sequences; just under 35% occur a single time. Jointly, the top ten make up roughly 14% of the sample. The CDR3 holds 14 amino acids from the cysteine to the phenylalanine. The only DNA kept is the CDR3, 42 bases in frame from the first base. Per the germline V gene (reference sequence), MNHEY is the CDR1 and SMNVEV is the CDR2. V is reduced by 1 base and J by 2 bases, leaving a spacing of 7 bases between them.

The clonotype originates from a human donor in good health (CMV status not recorded). Some clones in this sample may be carry-over from other donors' samples. The chain employs TRBV27 and TRBJ2-3; the D gene is unclear. The sequencing here drew on cultured PBMCs, taken from culture after CMV antigen stimulation. The CDR3 protein sequence reads: CASSLYTYTDTQYF. Here is the DNA: TGTGCCAGCAGTTTATATACATACACAGATACGCAGTATTTT.